These T cell receptor beta chains were read from a single sample in a study of T cells in Graves' hyperthyroidism and ophthalmopathy. Each CDR3 protein is one row after TCRdb ran MiXCR on the multiplex PCR reads. The sample records roughly 380,000 distinct CDR3 sequences, roughly 15% being singletons. Sequenced material: blood. All receptors derive from a woman aged 18-29 years with Graves' hyperthyroidism. CDR3s leave out the opening cysteine and the closing phenylalanine or tryptophan.

TRBJ2-1 | TRBV2 | 12 | ASRPDRSYNEQF
TRBJ2-7 | TRBV11-2 | 13 | ASSLGIQGAGEQY
TRBJ1-1 | TRBV30 | 11 | AWSPGLNTEAF
TRBJ2-7 | TRBV12-3/TRBV12-4 | 13 | ASSTGTGGIYEQY
TRBJ2-1 | TRBV6-1 | 14 | ASSVDGRGSYNEQF
TRBJ1-1 | TRBV3-1 | 11 | AGSQVERNEAF
TRBJ1-4 | TRBV5-8 | 9 | ASSFTRELF
TRBJ2-7 | TRBV13 | 15 | ASSGEEWTGRSYEQY
TRBJ1-5 | TRBV2 | 10 | ASRGNDQPQH
TRBJ2-7 | TRBV20-1 | 11 | SARRGSAYEQY
TRBJ2-1 | TRBV19 | 18 | ASSIFPPGGSGVSYNEQF
TRBJ2-5 | TRBV20-1 | 12 | SARANGQRETQY
TRBJ2-7 | TRBV14 | 12 | ASSQVAGRDEQY
TRBJ2-7 | TRBV7-6 | 10 | ASSAQQGAQY
TRBJ2-7 | TRBV10-3 | 11 | AISPQGAGEQY
TRBJ2-1 | TRBV9 | 14 | ASSTVAGGGLNEQF
TRBJ1-6 | TRBV3-1 | 13 | ASSRRDRDNSPLH
TRBJ2-7 | TRBV6-2/TRBV6-3 | 15 | ASSYKVGQGYSYEQY